Listed here is a single T cell receptor (beta chain). The antigen is not known. The V gene's germline CDR1 is DFQATT and CDR2 SNEGSKA (reference sequence). V was shortened by 5 bases and J by 9 bases, with 16 bases between the two germline ends. CDR3 length equals 12 residues. The data are from a study of T cells in Graves' hyperthyroidism and ophthalmopathy. Disease duration under 2 months; hyperthyroidism patients were aged 18 to 65. General study results and limits: Among thyroid clonotypes expanded above 0.001, most also appeared in blood.

The TCR beta CDR3 regions underwent amplification using RNA transcripts as the source. The primer set for the first-round RT-PCR of the TCR CDR3 was HTBI. TCRdb re-analysed the multiplex PCR reads in MiXCR, keeping a single row per CDR3 protein. This sample carries more than 550,000 distinct CDR3 sequences, about 17% of them seen once, and the ten largest clones take roughly a sixth. This receptor was obtained from a woman in her fifties or sixties with Graves' hyperthyroidism that later progressed to Graves' ophthalmopathy. The chain is built from TRBV20-1 and TRBJ1-2, with D maybe TRBD1 (6 bases). Sequences were obtained from blood. CDR3 loop: CSAPRGANSYTF. CDR3 coding DNA: TGCAGTGCTCCTCGGGGGGCCAATAGCTACACCTTC.